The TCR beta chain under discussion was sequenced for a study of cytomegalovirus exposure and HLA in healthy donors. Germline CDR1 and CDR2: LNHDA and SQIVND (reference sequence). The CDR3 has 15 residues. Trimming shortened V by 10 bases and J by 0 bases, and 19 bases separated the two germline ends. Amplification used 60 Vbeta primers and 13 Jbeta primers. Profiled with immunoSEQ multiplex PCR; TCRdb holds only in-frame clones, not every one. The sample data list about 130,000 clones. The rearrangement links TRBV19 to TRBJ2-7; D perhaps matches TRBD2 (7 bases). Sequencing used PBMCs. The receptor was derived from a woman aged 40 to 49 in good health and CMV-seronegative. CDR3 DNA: TGTGCCATGCGGGGGCTCACAGGGAACTCCTACGAGCAGTACTTC. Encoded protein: CAMRGLTGNSYEQYF.